The TCR beta chain under discussion was sequenced for a study of cytomegalovirus exposure and HLA in healthy donors. Study as a whole: Among the roughly 400 donors who were genotyped, 70% to 90% fell in the genetic ancestry cluster that is associated with self-reported Caucasian donors.

As for this clone: Its matching antigen is unknown.

Use of 60 Vbeta and 13 Jbeta primers characterized the PCR. The protocol was immunoSEQ multiplex PCR, while the TCRdb copy is restricted to in-frame clones and leaves out a portion. This table has some 110,000 clones, around 69% appearing once. Study-level results: When presence/absence was analysed, sequencing depth was taken to be roughly uniform across donors. TCR beta V- and J-gene trimming, according to a later analysis, was linked to a missense DCLRE1C variant. Segments of the TCR beta V type were, in most cases, productive about 87% or about 30% of the time in an earlier analysis.

Germline CDR1 SGHVS, CDR2 FNYEAQ. The length of the CDR3 is 13 residues. V gave up 5 bases and J gave up 4 bases, with 10 bases separating them. The chain is built from TRBV7-6 and TRBJ2-3; D not certain. The receptor was derived from a woman aged 40 to 49 in good health and CMV-seropositive. The sample taken for sequencing was PBMCs. CDR3 coding DNA: TGTGCCAGCAGCCCCAACAACGCAGATACGCAGTATTTT. As protein: CASSPNNADTQYF. Drawing the rest from reference TRBV7-6 and TRBJ2-3, the complete variable domain is GAGVSQSPRYKVTKRGQDVALRCDPISGHVSLYWYRQALGQGPEFLTYFNYEAQQDKSGLPNDRFSAERPEGSISTLTIQRTEQRDSAMYRCASSPNNADTQYFGPGTRLTVL.